This record concerns one T cell receptor (beta chain) sequence. The data were taken from a study of blood T cell repertoires in COVID-19. This study enrolled people aged 18 to 89 from about two dozen US geographic areas. Each participant's cohort was designated according to participant-reported clinical history. Recovered Cohort 3 donors showed two negative PCRs, clearance, or symptom resolution. Libraries were prepared by immunoSEQ multiplex PCR; TCRdb keeps only in-frame clonotypes and omits some of them. Of approximately 120,000 clones listed, less than 90% were seen once; the top ten hold 18%. This CDR3 has 15 amino acids. CDR1 is SGHRS and CDR2 is YFSETQ in the germline V gene. V trimming: 4 bases; J trimming: 5 bases; junction bases outside the gene matches: 10.

The TCR comes from a man aged 25-45 years who had recovered from COVID-19. The sample taken for sequencing was PBMCs or T cells enriched from blood (not recorded which). The rearrangement joins TRBV5-1 to TRBJ1-1; 8 bases are shared with TRBD1. The CDR3 region is CASSLLRGLRTEAFF. Written as DNA, the CDR3 is TGCGCCAGCAGCCTACTCAGGGGGCTAAGGACTGAAGCTTTCTTT.